This T cell receptor (beta chain) was sequenced during a study of shared clonotypes between healthy human individuals. The study, taken as a whole, reports: Among the subsets, naive ones generally showed larger estimated richness than memory ones.

The CDR3 is 13 amino acids. Trimming took 3 bases from V and 6 from J, leaving 11 bases between them. Germline CDR1 and CDR2: SGHTA and FQGTGA. Worth noting for this clone: As yet, its antigen is unknown.

The study enrolled healthy HIV-negative adults without recent acute infections or vaccinations as donors. The data were produced by immunoSEQ multiplex PCR, yet TCRdb's version contains in-frame clones alone and is incomplete. The data show about 1 million clones, roughly 80% seen once. Material: memory CD4+ T cells sorted from blood. Subset specified: CD45RA-negative fraction. This receptor was taken from a man between 18 and 29 years old in good health. This chain links TRBV7-3 with TRBJ1-1, with D perhaps TRBD1 (6 bases). The CDR3, as DNA: TGTGCCAGCAGCTTTATGGGGGCAGCTGAAGCTTTCTTT. This encodes CASSFMGAAEAFF.